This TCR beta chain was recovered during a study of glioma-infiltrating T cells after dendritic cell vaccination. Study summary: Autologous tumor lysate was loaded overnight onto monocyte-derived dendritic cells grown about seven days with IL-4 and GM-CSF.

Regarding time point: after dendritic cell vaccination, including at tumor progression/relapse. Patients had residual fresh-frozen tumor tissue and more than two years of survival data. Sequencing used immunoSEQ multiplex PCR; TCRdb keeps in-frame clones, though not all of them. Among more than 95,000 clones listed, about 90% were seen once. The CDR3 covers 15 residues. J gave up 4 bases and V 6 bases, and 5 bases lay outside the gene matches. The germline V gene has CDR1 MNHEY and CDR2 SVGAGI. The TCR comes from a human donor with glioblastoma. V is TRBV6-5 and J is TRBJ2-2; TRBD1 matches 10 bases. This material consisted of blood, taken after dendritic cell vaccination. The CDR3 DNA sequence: TGTGCCAGCAGGGGGGGACAGGGGAGCACCGGGGAGCTGTTTTTT. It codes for CASRGGQGSTGELFF.